These 23 T cell receptor beta chains share one sample of origin, sequenced in a study of CD8 T cells in ankylosing spondylitis. TCRdb ran MiXCR on the 5' RACE reads and lists one entry per CDR3 protein. The sample lists hundreds of thousands of distinct CDR3 sequences; roughly 24% were seen once. The sequenced material came from blood, either unsorted or a sorted T cell fraction (not recorded which). These receptors all come from a male donor with ankylosing spondylitis or in good health (not recorded which).

The chain links TRBV12-3 or TRBV12-4 to TRBJ2-1; 11 nucleotides align to TRBD2. V lost 7 bases to trimming and J lost 2 bases; unmatched junction nucleotides: 10. The CDR3 length is 17 residues. The CDR3 is CASILLPTSGTYNEQFF. The CDR3 DNA follows: TGTGCCAGCATACTCCTCCCGACTAGCGGGACCTACAATGAGCAGTTCTTC.

This sequence joins TRBV20-1 and TRBJ2-3, with 16 bases that match TRBD2. The CDR3 contains 17 residues. Germline-derived CDR1 and CDR2 are DFQATT and SNEGSKA (reference sequence). The V gene end was trimmed by 1 base and the J gene end by 6 bases; junction bases not matched to a gene: 7. The CDR3 loop reads CSARAGTSGRAPDTQYF. The CDR3 bases are TGCAGTGCTAGAGCCGGGACTAGCGGGAGGGCCCCCGATACGCAGTATTTT.

This clonotype was counted at least ten times. The chain uses TRBV20-1 and TRBJ2-3; no firm D call. The germline V and J ends were trimmed by 7 bases and 2 bases, with 10 bases remaining between them. CDR1 and CDR2 from the germline V gene are DFQATT and SNEGSKA (reference sequence). This CDR3 is 12 amino acids long. The CDR3 coding sequence is TGCAGTGTGTCGGTTGTCACAGATACGCAGTATTTT. Protein product: CSVSVVTDTQYF.

V gene TRBV2 combines with J gene TRBJ2-7; 8 nucleotides agree with TRBD1. The CDR3 spans 14 residues. The V segment lost 4 bases and the J segment 4 bases; nucleotides outside the gene matches: 6. CDR1 and CDR2 from the germline V gene are SNHLY and FYNNEI. Here the CDR3 reads CASSGQGAGYEQYF. CDR3 coding DNA: TGTGCCAGCAGTGGCCAGGGGGCGGGGTACGAGCAGTACTTC.

This clonotype was picked up many times. The chain links TRBV12-3 or TRBV12-4 to TRBJ2-3; D remains ambiguous. This CDR3 has 11 residues. With 3 bases removed from V and 5 bases from J, the gap between germline ends came to 3 bases. In DNA, the CDR3 is TGTGCCAGCAGTTTTAAAGATACGCAGTATTTT. As protein: CASSFKDTQYF.

The rearrangement joins TRBV20-1 to TRBJ2-2; TRBD2 agrees at 7 bases. This CDR3 is built from 17 residues. Germline V CDR1 and CDR2: DFQATT, SNEGSKA (reference sequence). Trimming cost V 1 base and J 5 bases; bases outside gene matches: 13. CDR3 amino acids: CSARGSARESRTGELFF. CDR3 DNA: TGCAGTGCTAGAGGGTCGGCGCGGGAGAGTCGAACCGGGGAGCTGTTTTTT.

This clonotype came up a few times. The chain is built from TRBV6-1 and TRBJ2-2, with D unclear. The germline V gene has CDR1 MNHNS and CDR2 SASEGT. The length of the CDR3 is 15 residues. The V gene lost 5 bases and the J gene lost 3 bases, with 13 bases spanning the gap. The CDR3 reads CASSRGGKHTGELFF. DNA for the CDR3: TGTGCCAGCAGTCGAGGCGGAAAACACACCGGGGAGCTGTTTTTT.

This clonotype showed up many times. The chain links TRBV10-3 to TRBJ2-1; D is possibly TRBD1 or TRBD2 (5 bases each). This CDR3 comprises 13 residues. V dropped 4 bases and J dropped 16 bases, with 20 bases sitting between them. The germline gives CDR1 ENHRY, CDR2 SYGVKD. The CDR3 loop reads CAISVGGDGLLFF. DNA for the CDR3: TGTGCCATCAGTGTAGGTGGGGACGGTCTCTTATTCTTC.

This clonotype has ten or more counts. The genes are TRBV15 and TRBJ2-1, with 7 positions matching TRBD2. V lost 6 bases and J lost 0; bases outside the gene matches: 11. This CDR3 has 17 amino acids. Germline V gene data show CDR1 as LNHNV and CDR2 as YYDKDF (reference sequence). The CDR3 sequence: CATRGPGGSISYNEQFF. The CDR3 DNA is TGTGCCACCAGAGGGCCCGGCGGGAGCATCTCCTACAATGAGCAGTTCTTC.

J is TRBJ2-6 and V is TRBV29-1, with 10 bases lining up with TRBD1. The CDR3 contains 18 residues. Germline trimming cut 0 bases from V and 4 bases from J; bases unmatched to any gene: 9. Germline V lookup: CDR1 SQVTM, CDR2 ANQGSEA. The chain's CDR3 is CSVEDARQGALGANVLTF. In nucleotides, the CDR3 is TGCAGCGTTGAAGATGCGAGACAGGGGGCTTTGGGGGCCAACGTCCTGACTTTC.

This clonotype appeared a single time. The genes are TRBV9 and TRBJ2-1; D might be TRBD2 (6 bases). The V and J ends lost 1 base and 7 bases respectively, with 15 bases between them. The CDR3 is 15 amino acids. The V gene's germline CDR1 is SGDLS and CDR2 YYNGEE. CDR3 sequence (DNA): TGTGCCAGCAGCGTACGGGCCCTAGCGTGGAATGAGCAGTTCTTC. It is translated as CASSVRALAWNEQFF.

V usage is TRBV12-3 or TRBV12-4 and J usage is TRBJ2-1, with TRBD2 identical over 7 bases. CDR3 size: 15 residues. Trimming at V came to 1 base and at J to 5 bases, leaving 5 bases not matched to a gene. The CDR3 nucleotides read TGTGCCAGCAGTTTAGAGCTAGCGGCAAACAATGAGCAGTTCTTC. Amino acids: CASSLELAANNEQFF.

In its sample, this clonotype was seen many times. The chain joins TRBV20-1 to TRBJ1-6; 8 bases map to TRBD1. CDR1 is DFQATT and CDR2 is SNEGSKA in the germline V gene (reference sequence). The length of the CDR3 is 14 residues. With 7 bases clipped from V and 10 bases from J, the junction kept 12 bases outside the gene matches. The CDR3 spells CSVHGQGKGSPLHF. The CDR3 region has the DNA TGCAGTGTCCACGGACAGGGCAAAGGCTCACCCCTCCACTTT.

The V and J genes are TRBV20-1 and TRBJ2-3; D is perhaps TRBD2 (5 bases). This CDR3 comprises 14 residues. Deletions cut 3 bases from V and 7 bases from J, with 17 bases between. Germline assignment: CDR1 DFQATT and CDR2 SNEGSKA (reference sequence). DNA for the CDR3: TGCAGTGCTAGTAAGGGTGGGTCGGGGAATACGCAGTATTTT. Protein product: CSASKGGSGNTQYF.

The chain uses TRBV12-3 or TRBV12-4 and TRBJ2-6; 8 nucleotides line up with TRBD1. The CDR3 sequence is 18 residues long. V trimming: 6 bases; J trimming: 1 base; junction bases outside the gene matches: 11. The CDR3 coding sequence is TGTGCCAGCAGCCGGAAAGGACAGGGCACTTCTGGGGCCAACGTCCTGACTTTC. Translating it yields CASSRKGQGTSGANVLTF.

This clonotype has more than one count but fewer than ten. V is TRBV21-1 and J is TRBJ2-1. TRBV21-1 is a known pseudogene. This CDR3 region has 15 residues. CDR3 amino acids: CASSTSGGSYNEQFF. In DNA, the CDR3 is TGTGCCAGCAGCACCAGTGGGGGCTCCTACAATGAGCAGTTCTTC.

The CDR3 reads CASSEQGGTYEQYF. The CDR3 DNA reads as TGTGCCAGCAGTGAACAGGGGGGGACCTACGAGCAGTACTTC. V gene TRBV28 combines with J gene TRBJ2-7; D perhaps matches TRBD1 (8 bases). The V gene's germline CDR1 is MDHEN and CDR2 SYDVKM. V dropped 5 bases and J dropped 2 bases, with 13 bases sitting between them. This CDR3 is 14 amino acids long.

The chain carries TRBV27 and TRBJ2-3; no firm D call. The CDR3 has 14 residues. CDR1 MNHEY and CDR2 SMNVEV come from the germline V gene (reference sequence). The germline V and J ends were trimmed by 0 bases and 2 bases, with 6 bases remaining between them. CDR3 coding DNA: TGTGCCAGCAGTTTATCCAGGATCACAGATACGCAGTATTTT. It yields the protein CASSLSRITDTQYF.

This clonotype was detected only a few times. The rearrangement links TRBV20-1 to TRBJ1-5; 8 bases match TRBD1. This CDR3 has 15 residues. Trimming cost V 2 bases and J 5 bases; bases outside gene matches: 8. Germline V gene lookup returns CDR1 DFQATT and CDR2 SNEGSKA (reference sequence). CDR3 DNA sequence: TGCAGTGCTAGACGGACAGGGACGTCGGATCAGCCCCAGCATTTT. Its protein product is CSARRTGTSDQPQHF.

There are a few counts of this clonotype. The chain is built from TRBV20-1 and TRBJ2-7; TRBD1 is a possible D gene (5 bases). The CDR3 runs to 12 residues. Looked up from germline, CDR1 is DFQATT and CDR2 is SNEGSKA (reference sequence). V dropped 5 bases and J dropped 0 bases, with 8 bases sitting between them. As DNA, the CDR3 is TGCAGTGCTTTGGACAACTCCTACGAGCAGTACTTC. It yields the protein CSALDNSYEQYF.

The V call is TRBV12-3 or TRBV12-4, the J call TRBJ2-2, with 16 bases identical to TRBD2. CDR3 length equals 17 residues. V was clipped by 6 bases and J by 5 bases; unmatched bases: 6. The DNA for the CDR3 is TGTGCCAGCAGGCCCGGGACTAGCGGGAGGGGGACCGGGGAGCTGTTTTTT. It yields the protein CASRPGTSGRGTGELFF.

Of note for this clonotype: This may come from a read error, since a much larger clone is one base off. Without the conserved terminal phenylalanine or tryptophan, this CDR3 likely stems from a read error. The chain carries TRBV20-1 and TRBJ2-2; D is perhaps TRBD2 (6 bases). The germline gives CDR1 DFQATT, CDR2 SNEGSKA (reference sequence). The CDR3 runs to 14 residues. Trimming cost V 4 bases and J 2 bases, with 11 bases left between them. The CDR3 DNA follows: TGCAGTGCTACTGGGACTTTAAACACCGGGGAGCTGTTTTCT. It encodes CSATGTLNTGELFS.

This clonotype came up a few times. The chain has TRBV18 and TRBJ1-5, with D maybe TRBD1 (6 bases). Germline-derived CDR1 and CDR2 are KGHSH and LQKENI. Between the trimmed V and J ends, which lost 3 bases and 15 bases, there was a span of 21 bases. The CDR3 spans 14 residues. The CDR3 DNA follows: TGTGCCAGCTCACCCTCCGGGGACATCGGTCGGTGGCATTTT. It codes for CASSPSGDIGRWHF.